A single sample is the source of the 14 T cell receptor beta chains below, sequenced in a study of shared clonotypes between healthy human individuals (dated by TCRdb to the early 2020s). Library preparation used the immunoSEQ multiplex PCR assay. TCRdb holds this immuneACCESS table with in-frame rearrangements only. Some clones are missing; in checked studies, unresolved V genes explain under half, and the rest has no known cause. The sample table records millions of clones; roughly 95% of these occur just once. The ten largest clonotypes hold 0.13% of the sample. Sequencing was carried out using naive CD4+ T cells sorted from blood. Interpreted using the paper, the cell subset or site label stands for: CD45RA+ positively selected. These receptors were obtained from a man aged 18 to 35 in good health.

The CDR3 loop is CASSPPGTSGSETQYF. CDR3 bases: TGTGCCAGCAGCCCGCCAGGGACTAGCGGGTCGGAGACCCAGTACTTC. The chain is built from TRBV14 and TRBJ2-5, with 12 bases fitting TRBD2. The CDR3 spans 16 residues. CDR1 is SGHDN and CDR2 is FVKESK in the germline V gene. Losses at the gene ends were 4 bases for V and 5 bases for J; bases not matched to a gene: 8.

CDR3 protein: CASSARTGGTAFF. The DNA for the CDR3 is TGTGCCAGCAGCGCCCGGACAGGGGGTACAGCTTTCTTT. The chain carries TRBV9 and TRBJ1-1, with 10 positions matching TRBD1. The germline V gene encodes CDR1 SGDLS and CDR2 YYNGEE. There are 13 residues in the CDR3. V was pared by 3 bases and J by 10 bases, with 6 bases of the junction left unmatched. Full variable domain (outside the CDR3, taken from reference TRBV9 and TRBJ1-1): DSGVTQTPKHLITATGQRVTLRCSPRSGDLSVYWYQQSLDQGLQFLIQYYNGEERAKGNILERFSAQQFPDLHSELNLSSLELGDSALYFCASSARTGGTAFFGQGTRLTVV.

The rearrangement uses TRBV2 and TRBJ1-2; TRBD1 agrees at 9 bases. This CDR3 comprises 14 residues. Germline assignment: CDR1 SNHLY and CDR2 FYNNEI. Trimming removed 5 bases from V and 4 bases from J; junction bases left unmatched: 5. CDR3 DNA sequence: TGTGCCAGCAGTCCCCCGGGACAGGGCTATGGCTACACCTTC. Protein product: CASSPPGQGYGYTF.

This clone was observed a single time. Other DNA sequences in the same sample also yield this CDR3. The CDR3: CASSLGGPGNTIYF. As DNA, the CDR3 is TGCGCCAGCAGCTTGGGGGGACCAGGAAACACCATATATTTT. The chain combines TRBV5-1 with TRBJ1-3; D might be TRBD1 (5 bases). Germline CDR1 and CDR2: SGHRS and YFSETQ. Deletions cut 0 bases from V and 4 bases from J, with 8 bases between. This CDR3 has 14 amino acids. Together with reference TRBV5-1 and TRBJ1-3, the CDR3 gives the full variable domain: KAGVTQTPRYLIKTRGQQVTLSCSPISGHRSVSWYQQTPGQGLQFLFEYFSETQRNKGNFPGRFSGRQFSNSRSEMNVSTLELGDSALYLCASSLGGPGNTIYFGEGSWLTVV.

Comments on this clone: Other DNA sequences of this sample code for an identical CDR3. This chain connects TRBV11-2 to TRBJ1-1; D is unresolved. Germline CDR1 SGHAT, CDR2 FQNNGV. CDR3 length equals 14 residues. The germline V and J ends were trimmed by 2 bases and 0 bases, with 7 bases remaining between them. The CDR3 sequence: CASSLRSMNTEAFF. The CDR3 DNA reads as TGTGCCAGCAGCTTAAGGAGCATGAACACTGAAGCTTTCTTT.

Concerning this clone: Distinct nucleotide sequences in the sample also encode this CDR3. The genes are TRBV4-1 and TRBJ1-2, with a tentative D call TRBD1 (6 bases). The CDR3 is 15 residues long. V was pared by 1 base and J by 2 bases, with 11 bases between. Germline loops: CDR1 MGHRA, CDR2 YSYEKL. The CDR3 DNA reads as TGCGCCAGCAGCCAAGGAAGAACAGGGAACTATGGCTACACCTTC. It specifies CASSQGRTGNYGYTF.

With respect to this clone: This sample also contains other DNA sequences that code for the same CDR3. This chain joins TRBV19 and TRBJ2-5; the D call may be TRBD1 or TRBD2 (5 bases each). The CDR3 contains 14 residues. The germline V gene has CDR1 LNHDA and CDR2 SQIVND (reference sequence). Trimming took off 6 bases at V and 1 base at J, with 12 bases between the two ends. CDR3 region: CASRRGTAQETQYF. CDR3 bases: TGTGCCAGTAGGAGGGGAACAGCCCAAGAGACCCAGTACTTC.

This chain uses TRBV7-2 with TRBJ2-1; D gene ambiguous. Trimming shortened V by 6 bases and J by 4 bases, and 4 bases separated the two germline ends. The CDR3 spans 11 residues. CDR1 is SGHTA and CDR2 is FQGNSA in the germline V gene. As DNA, the CDR3 is TGTGCCAGCAGATTATACAATGAGCAGTTCTTC. It encodes CASRLYNEQFF. The variable domain in full, with the rest retrieved from reference TRBV7-2 and TRBJ2-1, is GAGVSQSPSNKVTEKGKDVELRCDPISGHTALYWYRQSLGQGLEFLIYFQGNSAPDKSGLPSDRFSAERTGGSVSTLTIQRTQQEDSAVYLCASRLYNEQFFGPGTRLTVL.

The V and J genes are TRBV6-1 and TRBJ1-5; 8 bases are shared with TRBD1. Unmatched junction bases numbered 9, after V lost 6 bases and J lost 5 bases. Germline CDR1 and CDR2: MNHNS and SASEGT. The CDR3 has 15 residues. The CDR3 nucleotides read TGTGCCAGCAGACCGACAGGGGACGGTTATCAGCCCCAGCATTTT. Residues: CASRPTGDGYQPQHF.

As concerns this clone: This same CDR3 is encoded by further DNA sequences in the sample. The CDR3 spells CSVGRSNTGELFF. The CDR3 DNA reads TGCAGCGTTGGTAGATCGAACACCGGGGAGCTGTTTTTT. The chain carries TRBV29-1 and TRBJ2-2, with D uncertain. Germline V lookup: CDR1 SQVTM, CDR2 ANQGSEA. The CDR3 is 13 amino acids. V was trimmed by 4 bases and J by 0 bases, leaving 6 bases between them.

The chain recombines TRBV6-1 with TRBJ1-1; TRBD1 agrees at 7 bases. The V and J ends lost 6 bases and 9 bases, in that order; junction bases with no gene match: 7. The CDR3 extends over 12 amino acids. From germline, CDR1 is MNHNS and CDR2 SASEGT. CDR3 DNA: TGTGCCAGCAGCGAATGGGACAGACAAGCTTTCTTT. It specifies CASSEWDRQAFF.

J is TRBJ2-5 and V is TRBV30; 8 bases fit TRBD1. The length of the CDR3 is 13 residues. Looked up from germline, CDR1 is GTSNPN and CDR2 is SVGIG (reference sequence). The junction had 7 bases not matched to a gene; V was cut back by 5 bases and J by 5 bases. In nucleotides, the CDR3 is TGTGCCTGGGTTGGACAGGGCAGGGAGACCCAGTACTTC. Amino acid sequence: CAWVGQGRETQYF.

Note on this clone: This specimen includes other DNA sequences encoding the same CDR3. CDR3 bases: TGTGCCAGCAGCTTAACAGGGGCCTACGAGCAGTACTTC. Amino acid sequence: CASSLTGAYEQYF. The chain carries TRBV7-2 and TRBJ2-7, with TRBD1 matching 7 bases. There are 13 residues in the CDR3. V shed 2 bases, J shed 2 bases, and the junction held 0 bases outside the gene matches. Germline V gene data show CDR1 as SGHTA and CDR2 as FQGNSA.

The rearrangement links TRBV28 to TRBJ1-6, with D possibly TRBD1 on 5 matching bases. Germline CDR1 and CDR2: MDHEN and SYDVKM. This CDR3 is built from 14 residues. V dropped 5 bases and J dropped 9 bases, with 14 bases sitting between them. The CDR3 region has the DNA TGTGCCAGCAGTCGTGACAGTGGGACTTCACCCCTCCACTTT. It yields the protein CASSRDSGTSPLHF.